The 22 T cell receptor beta chains below were found in one sample sequenced in a study of blood T cell repertoires in COVID-19. Assay used: immunoSEQ multiplex PCR; TCRdb lists only in-frame clones, some missing. The repertoire consists of about 150,000 clones, with approximately 78% occurring once and the leading ten covering roughly 15%. The specimen sequenced was peripheral blood. All receptors come from a human donor with acute or convalescent COVID-19. The donor label of this sample is uncertain.

This chain joins TRBV5-5 and TRBJ2-5, with 8 bases fitting TRBD1. V was clipped by 2 bases and J by 5 bases; unmatched bases: 5. Germline V gene data show CDR1 as SGHKS and CDR2 as YYEKEE (reference sequence). This CDR3 has 14 amino acids. DNA of the CDR3: TGTGCCAGCAGCTTCCAGGGGGCTCAGGAGACCCAGTACTTC. Its protein is CASSFQGAQETQYF. The full variable domain, its missing parts supplied by reference TRBV5-5 and TRBJ2-5, is DAGVTQSPTHLIKTRGQQVTLRCSPISGHKSVSWYQQVLGQGPQFIFQYYEKEERGRGNFPDRFSARQFPNYSSELNVNALLLGDSALYLCASSFQGAQETQYFGPGTRLLVL.

This sequence joins TRBV7-9 and TRBJ1-3; possibly TRBD1 for D (5 bases). Looked up from germline, CDR1 is SEHNR and CDR2 is FQNEAQ (reference sequence). Deletions cut 1 base from V and 2 bases from J, with 9 bases between. This CDR3 spans 15 amino acids. CDR3 DNA: TGTGCCAGCAGCTTAGAGGGGCTGCCTGGAAACACCATATATTTT. Amino acids: CASSLEGLPGNTIYF.

The CDR3 nucleotides read TGTGCCAGCAGCAAAAGGGCTTTTTCTCCGGGGGGCCGCATCTACGAGCAGTACTTC. It codes for CASSKRAFSPGGRIYEQYF. V gene TRBV21-1 combines with J gene TRBJ2-7; the table gives TRBD2 as D, unverified against the DNA. TRBV21-1 is designated a pseudogene. The CDR3 sequence is 19 residues long.

V is TRBV14 and J is TRBJ2-5; 7 nucleotides line up with TRBD1. Germline V lookup: CDR1 SGHDN, CDR2 FVKESK. Trimming cost V 1 base and J 1 base; bases outside gene matches: 15. This CDR3 is built from 19 residues. The CDR3 DNA reads TGTGCCAGCAGCCAAGCGGGACAGTTCGAACCTTACCTCCAAGAGACCCAGTACTTC. This encodes CASSQAGQFEPYLQETQYF. The variable domain in full, with the rest retrieved from reference TRBV14 and TRBJ2-5, is EAGVTQFPSHSVIEKGQTVTLRCDPISGHDNLYWYRRVMGKEIKFLLHFVKESKQDESGMPNNRFLAERTGGTYSTLKVQPAELEDSGVYFCASSQAGQFEPYLQETQYFGPGTRLLVL.

The V gene is TRBV5-6, the J gene TRBJ1-3; D possibly corresponds to TRBD1 (5 bases). Germline loops: CDR1 SGHDT, CDR2 YYEEEE. The CDR3 has 14 amino acids. V was clipped by 2 bases and J by 4 bases, with 10 bases between them. CDR3 bases: TGTGCCAGCAGCTTCGGGGGGGACGGAAACACCATATATTTT. Translating it yields CASSFGGDGNTIYF.

This chain connects TRBV27 to TRBJ1-2; D might be TRBD1 (5 bases). Trimming shortened V by 5 bases and J by 7 bases, and 17 bases separated the two germline ends. This CDR3 comprises 14 residues. CDR1 and CDR2 (germline): MNHEY, SMNVEV (reference sequence). CDR3 nucleotide sequence: TGTGCCAGCAGTCCCGGGACTTCGGCGAGTGGCTACACCTTC. Residues: CASSPGTSASGYTF.

The V gene is TRBV5-1, the J gene TRBJ1-5, with 8 bases matching TRBD1. Looked up from germline, CDR1 is SGHRS and CDR2 is YFSETQ. CDR3 length: 14 residues. Unmatched junction bases numbered 7, after V lost 4 bases and J lost 7 bases. CDR3 region: CASSLDQGAQPQHF. CDR3 sequence (DNA): TGCGCCAGCAGCCTAGACCAGGGGGCGCAGCCCCAGCATTTT.

This chain connects TRBV5-1 to TRBJ2-3; perhaps TRBD2 as D (6 bases). This CDR3 has 14 amino acids. Germline lookup yields CDR1 SGHRS and CDR2 YFSETQ. Trimming cost V 0 bases and J 5 bases, with 10 bases left between them. The CDR3 region is CASSLVQGGDTQYF. In nucleotides, the CDR3 is TGCGCCAGCAGCTTGGTCCAGGGAGGAGATACGCAGTATTTT.

The V call is TRBV6-6, the J call TRBJ1-5; possibly TRBD1 for D (6 bases). Trimming removed 5 bases at V and 5 bases at J, with 22 bases between. The V gene's germline CDR1 is MNHNY and CDR2 SVGAGI (reference sequence). The CDR3 is 17 residues long. The CDR3 bases are TGTGCCAGCAGTCCTGAAAACGCCGGGACACATTATCAGCCCCAGCATTTT. This codes for CASSPENAGTHYQPQHF.

The chain employs TRBV30 and TRBJ1-5, with D possibly matching TRBD1 (5 bases). The CDR3 extends over 15 amino acids. The germline V and J ends were trimmed by 0 bases and 8 bases, with 17 bases remaining between them. CDR1 and CDR2 (germline): GTSNPN, SVGIG (reference sequence). The CDR3 reads CAWSVSTGGGKPQHF. The CDR3 coding sequence is TGTGCCTGGAGTGTATCCACCGGGGGGGGGAAGCCCCAGCATTTT.

The chain is built from TRBV6-5 and TRBJ2-4; D not certain. Germline assignment: CDR1 MNHEY and CDR2 SVGAGI. CDR3 size: 15 residues. Trimming cost V 4 bases and J 2 bases, with 12 bases left between them. This chain's CDR3 is CASSSLNWPKNIQYF. The CDR3 DNA reads as TGTGCCAGCAGTTCGCTTAATTGGCCCAAAAACATTCAGTACTTC.

This rearrangement joins TRBV19 to TRBJ1-1; D perhaps matches TRBD1 (5 bases). Germline values: CDR1 LNHDA, CDR2 SQIVND (reference sequence). This CDR3 is 14 amino acids long. The germline V and J ends were trimmed by 5 bases and 10 bases, with 20 bases remaining between them. In nucleotides, the CDR3 is TGTGCCAGTAGTTCCTGGGGCCCCTCCTTCAGAGCTTTCTTT. It yields the protein CASSSWGPSFRAFF.

The V and J genes are TRBV7-9 and TRBJ1-2; 9 nucleotides align to TRBD1. Trimming cost V 5 bases and J 7 bases; bases outside gene matches: 5. In germline, CDR1 is SEHNR, CDR2 FQNEAQ (reference sequence). The CDR3 consists of 13 residues. CDR3 sequence: CASSGDRETGYTF. As DNA, the CDR3 is TGTGCCAGCAGCGGGGACAGGGAGACTGGCTACACCTTC.

V gene TRBV19 combines with J gene TRBJ2-2; TRBD1 might be the D (6 bases). The CDR3 contains 15 residues. Trimming took 6 bases from V and 6 from J, leaving 17 bases between them. Germline CDR1 LNHDA, CDR2 SQIVND (reference sequence). CDR3 in amino acids: CASRDSPTRAGELFF. The CDR3 DNA follows: TGTGCCAGTAGGGACAGCCCCACGAGGGCCGGGGAGCTGTTTTTT.

This clone was found a few times. The chain joins TRBV5-1 to TRBJ2-1, with TRBD1 matching 11 bases. Trimming at V came to 3 bases and at J to 7 bases, leaving 15 bases not matched to a gene. The CDR3 extends over 18 amino acids. Per the germline V gene, CDR1 is SGHRS and CDR2 is YFSETQ. The CDR3 loop is CASSSSGAGQGARNEQFF. The CDR3 coding sequence is TGCGCCAGCAGCTCGTCAGGTGCTGGACAGGGGGCTCGGAATGAGCAGTTCTTC.

The DNA for the CDR3 is TGTGCCAGCAGCTTGTTAGCGGGGGCCGCGAACACCGGGGAGCTGTTTTTT. It translates to CASSLLAGAANTGELFF. The chain is built from TRBV11-2 and TRBJ2-2; the match to TRBD2 covers 9 bases. Unmatched junction bases numbered 5, after V lost 3 bases and J lost 0 bases. Germline loops: CDR1 SGHAT, CDR2 FQNNGV. The CDR3 contains 17 residues.

The chain combines TRBV3-1 (or the pseudogene TRBV3-2) with TRBJ1-2; the D is unclear. Germline CDR1 LGHDT, CDR2 YNNKEL (reference sequence). The CDR3 covers 13 residues. The V end was cut by 4 bases, the J end by 9 bases, with 15 bases between. The CDR3 loop reads CASSPPAGDSYTF. The CDR3 DNA sequence: TGTGCCAGCAGCCCCCCGGCCGGGGATAGCTACACCTTC.

The V gene is TRBV5-8, the J gene TRBJ1-1, with a weak D call TRBD1 (6 bases). Germline CDR1 reads SGHTS; CDR2 reads YDEGEE. Trimming left V 0 bases short and J 10 bases short, with 19 bases between. CDR3 size: 15 residues. In DNA form, the CDR3 reads TGTGCCAGCAGCTTGGTGCCAGGGGTGCTAATAGGAGCTTTCTTT. Protein: CASSLVPGVLIGAFF.

The V gene is TRBV5-1, the J gene TRBJ1-2, with a tentative D call TRBD1 (5 bases). CDR1 is SGHRS and CDR2 is YFSETQ in the germline V gene. Trimming left V 5 bases short and J 3 bases short, with 8 bases between. CDR3 length: 12 amino acids. CDR3: CASSSGYYGYTF. In nucleotides, the CDR3 is TGCGCCAGCAGTTCAGGGTACTATGGCTACACCTTC.

This chain uses TRBV5-1 with TRBJ1-5; 7 bases are shared with TRBD1. Germline V CDR1 and CDR2: SGHRS, YFSETQ. V gave up 0 bases and J gave up 4 bases; unmatched junction bases: 4. The CDR3 is 15 amino acids. This chain's CDR3 is CASSLEGAKNQPQHF. CDR3 nucleotide sequence: TGCGCCAGCAGCTTGGAGGGGGCGAAGAATCAGCCCCAGCATTTT.

The rearrangement joins TRBV19 to TRBJ2-7, with D maybe TRBD2 (5 bases). CDR1 and CDR2 (germline): LNHDA, SQIVND (reference sequence). The CDR3 is 14 residues long. Trimming pared 1 base from V and 1 base from J, leaving 8 bases between. As DNA, the CDR3 is TGTGCCAGTAGTATAGCAGGAGGATCCTACGAGCAGTACTTC. The encoded protein is CASSIAGGSYEQYF.

CDR3 sequence: CASSLARGQGNYEQYF. CDR3 in DNA: TGTGCCAGCAGCTTAGCGAGGGGACAGGGGAACTACGAGCAGTACTTC. This chain connects TRBV7-8 to TRBJ2-7; 10 bases are a match to TRBD1. Per germline, CDR1 SGHVS and CDR2 FQNEAQ. V gave up 0 bases and J gave up 3 bases; unmatched junction bases: 5. The CDR3 consists of 16 residues.